This T cell receptor (beta chain) was documented in a study of cytomegalovirus exposure and HLA in healthy donors. The wider study: T cells numbering around 190 million yielded fewer than 140 million unique TCR beta sequences in an earlier analysis.

With 3 bases clipped from V and 2 bases from J, the junction kept 3 bases outside the gene matches. Germline CDR1 and CDR2: SGDLS and YYNGEE. This CDR3 spans 14 amino acids. General study results and limits: Accounts indicate the classifier identified cytomegalovirus status with strong specificity and sensitivity. Productive status was seen about 90% or about 30% of the time for most TCR beta V segments in an earlier analysis.

This clone has only one observation. Its antigen is currently unknown. 13 Jbeta primers and 60 Vbeta primers were used for the PCR. Libraries were prepared by immunoSEQ multiplex PCR; TCRdb keeps only in-frame clonotypes and omits some of them. The sample carries tens of thousands of clones, roughly four fifths recorded once. V usage is TRBV9 and J usage is TRBJ2-5; 8 nucleotides line up with TRBD2. Sequencing was done on a sample of PBMCs. This TCR came from a man between 45 and 60 years old in good health and CMV-seronegative. The CDR3 DNA reads as TGTGCCAGCAGCGCCGGGGGGGGTCAAGAGACCCAGTACTTC. Translating gives CASSAGGGQETQYF.